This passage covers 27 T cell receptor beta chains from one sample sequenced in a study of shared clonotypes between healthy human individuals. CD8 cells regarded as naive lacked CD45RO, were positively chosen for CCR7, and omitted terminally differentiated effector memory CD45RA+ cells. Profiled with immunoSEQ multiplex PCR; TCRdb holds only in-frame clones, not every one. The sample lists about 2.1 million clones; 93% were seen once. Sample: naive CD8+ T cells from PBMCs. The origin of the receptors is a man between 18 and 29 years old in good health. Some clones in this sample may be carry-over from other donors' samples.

DNA of the CDR3: TGTGCCAGCAGTTATGGCGGGATCTACGAGCAGTACTTC. It codes for CASSYGGIYEQYF. This chain joins TRBV6-5 and TRBJ2-7, with D maybe TRBD2 (6 bases). Germline CDR1 is MNHEY and CDR2 is SVGAGI. V dropped 3 bases and J dropped 3 bases, with 9 bases sitting between them. This CDR3 has 13 amino acids.

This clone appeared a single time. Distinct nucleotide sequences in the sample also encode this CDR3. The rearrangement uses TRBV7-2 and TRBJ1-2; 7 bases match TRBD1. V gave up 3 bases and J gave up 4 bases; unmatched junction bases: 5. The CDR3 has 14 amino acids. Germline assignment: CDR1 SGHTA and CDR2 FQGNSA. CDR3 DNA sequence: TGTGCCAGCAGCTTGCGGGGGACAGTCTATGGCTACACCTTC. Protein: CASSLRGTVYGYTF.

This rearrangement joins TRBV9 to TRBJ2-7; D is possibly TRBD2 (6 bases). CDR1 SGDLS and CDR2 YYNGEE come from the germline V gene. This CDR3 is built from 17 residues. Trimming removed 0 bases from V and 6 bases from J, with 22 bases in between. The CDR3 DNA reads TGTGCCAGCAGCGTAGGGGTTAGCGGATCCTCCTCGAGCGAGCAGTACTTC. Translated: CASSVGVSGSSSSEQYF. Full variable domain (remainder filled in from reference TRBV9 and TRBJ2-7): DSGVTQTPKHLITATGQRVTLRCSPRSGDLSVYWYQQSLDQGLQFLIQYYNGEERAKGNILERFSAQQFPDLHSELNLSSLELGDSALYFCASSVGVSGSSSSEQYFGPGTRLTVT.

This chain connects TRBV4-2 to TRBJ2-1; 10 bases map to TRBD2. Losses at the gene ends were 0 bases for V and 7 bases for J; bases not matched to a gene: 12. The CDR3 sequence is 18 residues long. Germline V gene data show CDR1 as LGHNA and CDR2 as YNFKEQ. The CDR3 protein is CASSQEPLAGEAVNEQFF. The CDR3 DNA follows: TGTGCCAGCAGCCAAGAACCTCTAGCGGGAGAGGCGGTGAATGAGCAGTTCTTC.

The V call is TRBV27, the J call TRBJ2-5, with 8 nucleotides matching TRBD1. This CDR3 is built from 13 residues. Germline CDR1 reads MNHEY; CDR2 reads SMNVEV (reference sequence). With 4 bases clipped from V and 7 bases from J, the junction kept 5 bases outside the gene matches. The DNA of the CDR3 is TGTGCCAGCAGTTCACAGGGGGATGGGACCCAGTACTTC. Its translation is CASSSQGDGTQYF.

CDR3 loop: CASSEEAGSGNTIYF. The CDR3 nucleotides read TGTGCCAGCAGTGAAGAGGCAGGCTCTGGAAACACCATATATTTT. The rearrangement joins TRBV6-1 to TRBJ1-3; D call uncertain. This CDR3 region has 15 residues. The V end was cut by 1 base, the J end by 0 bases, with 7 bases between. Per the germline V gene, CDR1 is MNHNS and CDR2 is SASEGT.

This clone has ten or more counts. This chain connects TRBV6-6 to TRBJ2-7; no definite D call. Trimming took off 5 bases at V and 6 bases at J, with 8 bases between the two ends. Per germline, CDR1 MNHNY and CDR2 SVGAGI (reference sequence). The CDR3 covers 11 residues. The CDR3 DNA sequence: TGTGCCAGCAGTCAGCCGAGCGAGCAGTACTTC. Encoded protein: CASSQPSEQYF.

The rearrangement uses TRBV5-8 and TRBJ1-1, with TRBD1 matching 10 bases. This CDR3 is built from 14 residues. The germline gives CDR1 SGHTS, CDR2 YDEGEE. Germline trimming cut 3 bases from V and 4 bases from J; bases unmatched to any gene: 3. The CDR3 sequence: CASSSGTGATEAFF. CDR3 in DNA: TGTGCCAGCAGCTCCGGGACAGGGGCCACTGAAGCTTTCTTT. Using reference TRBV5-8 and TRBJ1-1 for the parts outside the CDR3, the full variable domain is EAGVTQSPTHLIKTRGQQATLRCSPISGHTSVYWYQQALGLGLQFLLWYDEGEERNRGNFPPRFSGRQFPNYSSELNVNALELEDSALYLCASSSGTGATEAFFGQGTRLTVV.

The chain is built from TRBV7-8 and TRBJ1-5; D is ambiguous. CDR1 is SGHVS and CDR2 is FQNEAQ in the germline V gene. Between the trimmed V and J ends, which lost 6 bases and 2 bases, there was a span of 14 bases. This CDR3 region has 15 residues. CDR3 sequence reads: CASSQLERGNQPQHF. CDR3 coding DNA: TGTGCCAGCAGTCAGCTCGAGCGTGGCAATCAGCCCCAGCATTTT.

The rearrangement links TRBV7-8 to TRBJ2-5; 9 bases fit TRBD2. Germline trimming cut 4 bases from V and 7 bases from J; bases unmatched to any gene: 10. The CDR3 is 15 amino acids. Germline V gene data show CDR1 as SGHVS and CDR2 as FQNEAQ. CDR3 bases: TGTGCCAGCAGCTCCCTAGGGCGGCGGGGGGGGACCCAGTACTTC. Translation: CASSSLGRRGGTQYF.

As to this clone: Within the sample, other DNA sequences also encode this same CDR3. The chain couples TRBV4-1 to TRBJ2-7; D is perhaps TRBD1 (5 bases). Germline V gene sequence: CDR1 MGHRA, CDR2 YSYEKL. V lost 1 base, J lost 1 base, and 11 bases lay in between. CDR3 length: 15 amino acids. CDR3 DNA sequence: TGCGCCAGCAGCCAAGGGGCAGGGTCTTCCTACGAGCAGTACTTC. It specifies CASSQGAGSSYEQYF.

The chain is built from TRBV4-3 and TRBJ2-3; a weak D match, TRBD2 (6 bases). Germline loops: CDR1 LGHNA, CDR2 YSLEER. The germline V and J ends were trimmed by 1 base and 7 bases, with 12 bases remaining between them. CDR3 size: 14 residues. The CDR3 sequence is CASSQGLLANTQYF. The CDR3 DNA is TGCGCCAGCAGCCAAGGCCTACTAGCAAATACGCAGTATTTT.

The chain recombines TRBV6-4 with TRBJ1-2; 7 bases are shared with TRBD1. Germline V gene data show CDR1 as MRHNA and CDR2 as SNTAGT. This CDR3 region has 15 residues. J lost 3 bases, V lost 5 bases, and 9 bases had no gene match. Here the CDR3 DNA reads TGTGCCAGCAGTTGGGGACAGAGGCTCCACTATGGCTACACCTTC. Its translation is CASSWGQRLHYGYTF.

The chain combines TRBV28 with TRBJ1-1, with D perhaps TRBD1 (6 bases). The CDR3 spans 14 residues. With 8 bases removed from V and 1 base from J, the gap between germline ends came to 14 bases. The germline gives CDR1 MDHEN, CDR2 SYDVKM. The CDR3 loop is CASCLRTANTEAFF. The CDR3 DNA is TGTGCCAGCTGTCTAAGGACAGCGAACACTGAAGCTTTCTTT.

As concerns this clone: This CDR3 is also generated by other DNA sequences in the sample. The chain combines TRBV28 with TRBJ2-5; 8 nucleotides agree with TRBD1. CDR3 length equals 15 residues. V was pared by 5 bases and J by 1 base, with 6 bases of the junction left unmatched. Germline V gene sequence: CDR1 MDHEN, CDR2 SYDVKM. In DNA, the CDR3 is TGTGCCAGCAGTCTCACCGGGACAGGCCAAGAGACCCAGTACTTC. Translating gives CASSLTGTGQETQYF.

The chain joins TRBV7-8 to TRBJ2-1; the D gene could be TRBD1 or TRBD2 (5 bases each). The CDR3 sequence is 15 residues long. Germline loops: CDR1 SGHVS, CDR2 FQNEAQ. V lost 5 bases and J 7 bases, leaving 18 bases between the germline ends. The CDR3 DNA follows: TGTGCCAGCAGCCGAGGGGTAGTAGTCGAGAATGAGCAGTTCTTC. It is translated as CASSRGVVVENEQFF.

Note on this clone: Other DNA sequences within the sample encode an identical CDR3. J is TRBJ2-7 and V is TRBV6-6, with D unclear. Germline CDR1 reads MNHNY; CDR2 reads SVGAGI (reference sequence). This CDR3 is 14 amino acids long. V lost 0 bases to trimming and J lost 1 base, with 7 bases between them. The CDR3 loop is CASSYSEGSYEQYF. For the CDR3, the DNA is TGTGCCAGCAGTTACTCGGAAGGGTCCTACGAGCAGTACTTC.

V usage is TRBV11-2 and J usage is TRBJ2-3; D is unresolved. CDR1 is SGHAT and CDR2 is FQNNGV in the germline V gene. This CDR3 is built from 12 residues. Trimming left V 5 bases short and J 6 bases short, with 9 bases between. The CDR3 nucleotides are TGTGCCAGCAGCATCGTTGGGGATACGCAGTATTTT. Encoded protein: CASSIVGDTQYF.

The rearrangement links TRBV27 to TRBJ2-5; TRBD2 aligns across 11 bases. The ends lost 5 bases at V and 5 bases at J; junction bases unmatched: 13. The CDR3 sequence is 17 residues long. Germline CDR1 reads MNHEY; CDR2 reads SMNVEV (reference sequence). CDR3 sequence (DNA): TGTGCCAGCAGTCTACTAGCGGGAGCCCTTCTTGGGGAGACCCAGTACTTC. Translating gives CASSLLAGALLGETQYF.

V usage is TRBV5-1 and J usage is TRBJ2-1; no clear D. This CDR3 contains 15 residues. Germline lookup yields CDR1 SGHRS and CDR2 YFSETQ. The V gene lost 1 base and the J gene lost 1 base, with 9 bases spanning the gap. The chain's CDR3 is CASSLRSKSYNEQFF. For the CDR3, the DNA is TGCGCCAGCAGCTTGAGGTCTAAGTCCTACAATGAGCAGTTCTTC. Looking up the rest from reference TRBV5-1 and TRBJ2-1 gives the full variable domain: KAGVTQTPRYLIKTRGQQVTLSCSPISGHRSVSWYQQTPGQGLQFLFEYFSETQRNKGNFPGRFSGRQFSNSRSEMNVSTLELGDSALYLCASSLRSKSYNEQFFGPGTRLTVL.

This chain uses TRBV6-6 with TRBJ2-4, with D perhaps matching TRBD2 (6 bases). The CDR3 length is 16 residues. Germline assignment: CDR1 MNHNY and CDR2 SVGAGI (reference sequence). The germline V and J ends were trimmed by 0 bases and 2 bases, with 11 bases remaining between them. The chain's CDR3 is CASSYSPGVSKNIQYF. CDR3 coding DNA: TGTGCCAGCAGTTACTCCCCGGGAGTGTCCAAAAACATTCAGTACTTC.

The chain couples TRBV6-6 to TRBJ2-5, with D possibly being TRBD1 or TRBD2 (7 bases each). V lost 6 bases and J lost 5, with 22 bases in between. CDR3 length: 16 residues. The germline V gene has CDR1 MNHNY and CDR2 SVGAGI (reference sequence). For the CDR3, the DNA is TGTGCCAGCAGCCGACTCAGGGGGAGGGCTGACGAGACCCAGTACTTC. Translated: CASSRLRGRADETQYF.

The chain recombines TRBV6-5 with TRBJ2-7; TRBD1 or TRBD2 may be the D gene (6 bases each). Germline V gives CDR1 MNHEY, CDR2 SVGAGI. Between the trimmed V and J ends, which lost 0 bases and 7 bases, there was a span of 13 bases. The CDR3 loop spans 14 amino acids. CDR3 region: CASSYSRGANEQYF. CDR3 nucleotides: TGTGCCAGCAGTTACTCTAGGGGGGCGAATGAGCAGTACTTC.

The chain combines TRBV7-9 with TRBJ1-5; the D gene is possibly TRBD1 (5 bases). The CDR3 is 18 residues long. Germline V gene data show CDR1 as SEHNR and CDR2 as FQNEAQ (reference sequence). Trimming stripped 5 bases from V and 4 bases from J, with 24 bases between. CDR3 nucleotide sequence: TGTGCCAGCAGCGCCTTAGCCCGGGACGATTCGGGTAATCAGCCCCAGCATTTT. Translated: CASSALARDDSGNQPQHF.

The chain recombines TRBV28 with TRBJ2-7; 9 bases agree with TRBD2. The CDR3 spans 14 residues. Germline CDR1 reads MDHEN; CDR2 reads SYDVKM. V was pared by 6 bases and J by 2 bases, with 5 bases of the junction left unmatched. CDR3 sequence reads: CASRPSGNPYEQYF. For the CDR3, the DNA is TGTGCCAGCAGACCTAGCGGGAACCCCTACGAGCAGTACTTC.

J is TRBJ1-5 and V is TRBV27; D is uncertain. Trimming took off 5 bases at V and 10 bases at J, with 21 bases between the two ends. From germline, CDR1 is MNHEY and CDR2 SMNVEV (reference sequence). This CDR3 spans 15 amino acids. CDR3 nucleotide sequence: TGTGCCAGCAGTCCGGGCGCGGGGTCCGCGCGCCCCCAGCATTTT. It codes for CASSPGAGSARPQHF.

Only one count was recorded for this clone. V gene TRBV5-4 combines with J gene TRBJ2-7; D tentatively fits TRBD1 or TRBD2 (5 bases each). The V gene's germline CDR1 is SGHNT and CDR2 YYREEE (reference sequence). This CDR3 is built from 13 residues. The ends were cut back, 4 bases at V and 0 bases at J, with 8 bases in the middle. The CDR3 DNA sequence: TGTGCCAGCAGCGGGGGTTACTCCTACGAGCAGTACTTC. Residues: CASSGGYSYEQYF.